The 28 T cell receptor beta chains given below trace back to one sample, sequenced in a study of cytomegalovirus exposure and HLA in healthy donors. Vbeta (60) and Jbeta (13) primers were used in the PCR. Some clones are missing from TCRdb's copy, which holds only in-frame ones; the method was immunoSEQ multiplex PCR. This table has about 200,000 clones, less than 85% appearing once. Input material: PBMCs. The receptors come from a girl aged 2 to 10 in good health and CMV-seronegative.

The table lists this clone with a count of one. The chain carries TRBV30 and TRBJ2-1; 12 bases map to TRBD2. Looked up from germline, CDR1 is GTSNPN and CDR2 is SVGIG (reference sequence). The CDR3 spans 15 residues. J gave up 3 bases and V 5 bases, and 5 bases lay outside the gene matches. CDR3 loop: CAWRTSGMIYNEQFF. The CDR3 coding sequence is TGTGCCTGGCGGACTAGCGGGATGATCTACAATGAGCAGTTCTTC.

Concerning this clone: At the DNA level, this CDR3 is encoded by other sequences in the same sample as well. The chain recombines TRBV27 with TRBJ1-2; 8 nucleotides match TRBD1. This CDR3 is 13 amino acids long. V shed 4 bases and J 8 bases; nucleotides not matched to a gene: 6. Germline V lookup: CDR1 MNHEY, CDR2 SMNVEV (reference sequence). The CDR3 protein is CASSSRTGNGYTF. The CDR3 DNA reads TGTGCCAGCAGTTCCCGGACAGGGAACGGCTACACCTTC.

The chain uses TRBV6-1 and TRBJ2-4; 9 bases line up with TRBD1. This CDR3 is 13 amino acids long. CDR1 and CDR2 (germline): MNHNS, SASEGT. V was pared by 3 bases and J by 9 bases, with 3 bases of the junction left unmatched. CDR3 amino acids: CASSEGQGPIQYF. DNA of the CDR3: TGTGCCAGCAGTGAGGGACAGGGTCCCATTCAGTACTTC.

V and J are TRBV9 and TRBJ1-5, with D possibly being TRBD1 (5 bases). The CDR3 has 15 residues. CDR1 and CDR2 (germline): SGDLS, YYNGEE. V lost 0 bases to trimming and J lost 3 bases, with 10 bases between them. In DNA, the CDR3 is TGTGCCAGCAGCGTAGAGGGAGGGGACAATCAGCCCCAGCATTTT. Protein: CASSVEGGDNQPQHF.

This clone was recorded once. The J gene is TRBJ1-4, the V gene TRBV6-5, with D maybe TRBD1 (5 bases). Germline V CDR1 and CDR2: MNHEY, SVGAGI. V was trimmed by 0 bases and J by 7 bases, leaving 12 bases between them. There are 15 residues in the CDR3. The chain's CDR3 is CASSYSGVGGEKLFF. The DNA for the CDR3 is TGTGCCAGCAGTTACTCGGGCGTGGGGGGTGAAAAACTGTTTTTT.

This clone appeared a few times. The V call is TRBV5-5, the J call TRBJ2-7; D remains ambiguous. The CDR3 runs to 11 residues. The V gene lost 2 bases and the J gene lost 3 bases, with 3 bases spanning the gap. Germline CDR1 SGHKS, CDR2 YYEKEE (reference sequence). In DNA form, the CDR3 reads TGTGCCAGCAGCTTCGGCTACGAGCAGTACTTC. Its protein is CASSFGYEQYF.

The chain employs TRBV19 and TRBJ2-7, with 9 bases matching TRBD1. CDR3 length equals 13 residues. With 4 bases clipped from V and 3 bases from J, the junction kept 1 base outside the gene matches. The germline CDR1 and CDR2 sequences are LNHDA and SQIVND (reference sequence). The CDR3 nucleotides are TGTGCCAGTAGTACGGGACAGGGCTACGAGCAGTACTTC. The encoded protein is CASSTGQGYEQYF.

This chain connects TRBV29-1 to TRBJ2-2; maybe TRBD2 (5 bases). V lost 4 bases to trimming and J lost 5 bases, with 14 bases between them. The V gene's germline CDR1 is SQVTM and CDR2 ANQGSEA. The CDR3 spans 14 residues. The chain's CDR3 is CSVAGGHGTGELFF. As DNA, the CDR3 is TGCAGCGTTGCCGGCGGGCATGGGACCGGGGAGCTGTTTTTT.

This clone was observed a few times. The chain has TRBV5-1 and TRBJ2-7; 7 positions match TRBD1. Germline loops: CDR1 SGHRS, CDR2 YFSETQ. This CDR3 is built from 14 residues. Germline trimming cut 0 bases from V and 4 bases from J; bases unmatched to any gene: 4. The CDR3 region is CASSLEPGGYEQYF. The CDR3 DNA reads TGCGCCAGCAGCTTGGAACCAGGGGGATACGAGCAGTACTTC.

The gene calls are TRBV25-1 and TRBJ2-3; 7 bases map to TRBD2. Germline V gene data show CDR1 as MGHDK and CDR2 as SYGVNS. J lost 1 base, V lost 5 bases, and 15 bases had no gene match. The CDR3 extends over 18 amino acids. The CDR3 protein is CASSPRDASGGGTDTQYF. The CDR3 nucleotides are TGTGCCAGCAGTCCCAGAGACGCATCGGGAGGTGGCACAGATACGCAGTATTTT.

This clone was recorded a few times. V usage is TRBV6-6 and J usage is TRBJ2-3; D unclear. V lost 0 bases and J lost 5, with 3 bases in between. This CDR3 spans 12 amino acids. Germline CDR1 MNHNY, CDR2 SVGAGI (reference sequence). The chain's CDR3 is CASSYSRDTQYF. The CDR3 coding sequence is TGTGCCAGCAGTTACTCCCGAGATACGCAGTATTTT.

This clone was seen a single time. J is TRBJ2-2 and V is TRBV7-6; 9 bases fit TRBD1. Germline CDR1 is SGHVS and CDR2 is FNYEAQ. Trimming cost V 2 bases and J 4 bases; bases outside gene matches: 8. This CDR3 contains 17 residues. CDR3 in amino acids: CASSLSTGQGRTGELFF. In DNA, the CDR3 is TGTGCCAGCAGCTTATCCACGGGACAGGGACGCACCGGGGAGCTGTTTTTT.

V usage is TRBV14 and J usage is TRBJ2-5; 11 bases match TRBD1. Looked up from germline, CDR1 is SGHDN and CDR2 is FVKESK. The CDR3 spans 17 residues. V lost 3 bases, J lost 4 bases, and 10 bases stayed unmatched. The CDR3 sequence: CASSQDRGRFVGETQYF. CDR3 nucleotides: TGTGCCAGCAGCCAGGACAGGGGGCGCTTTGTGGGAGAGACCCAGTACTTC. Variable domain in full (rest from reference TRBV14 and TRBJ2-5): EAGVTQFPSHSVIEKGQTVTLRCDPISGHDNLYWYRRVMGKEIKFLLHFVKESKQDESGMPNNRFLAERTGGTYSTLKVQPAELEDSGVYFCASSQDRGRFVGETQYFGPGTRLLVL.

Here the CDR3 DNA reads TGTGCTAGTGGTTTGCTCATGGGGGGACCCTATGGCTACACCTTC. The encoded protein is CASGLLMGGPYGYTF. The rearrangement uses TRBV12-5 and TRBJ1-2; tentative D call: TRBD1 (5 bases). Germline V gives CDR1 LGHNT, CDR2 FRNRAP. The CDR3 contains 15 residues. V was trimmed by 2 bases and J by 4 bases, leaving 14 bases between them.

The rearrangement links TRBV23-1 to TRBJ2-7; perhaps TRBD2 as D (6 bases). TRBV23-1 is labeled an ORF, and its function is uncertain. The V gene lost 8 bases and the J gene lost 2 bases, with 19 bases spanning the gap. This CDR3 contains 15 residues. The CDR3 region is CASFHGRRGAYEQYF. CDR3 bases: TGCGCCAGCTTCCACGGCAGGAGGGGCGCCTACGAGCAGTACTTC.

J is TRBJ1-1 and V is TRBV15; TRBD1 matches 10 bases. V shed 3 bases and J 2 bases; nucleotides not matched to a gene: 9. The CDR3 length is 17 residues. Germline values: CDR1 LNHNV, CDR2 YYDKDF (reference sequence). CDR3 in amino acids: CATSSQGQGNGNTEAFF. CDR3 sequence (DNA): TGTGCCACCAGCAGTCAGGGACAGGGGAACGGAAACACTGAAGCTTTCTTT. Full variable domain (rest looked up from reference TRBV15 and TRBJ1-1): DAMVIQNPRYQVTQFGKPVTLSCSQTLNHNVMYWYQQKSSQAPKLLFHYYDKDFNNEADTPDNFQSRRPNTSFCFLDIRSPGLGDTAMYLCATSSQGQGNGNTEAFFGQGTRLTVV.

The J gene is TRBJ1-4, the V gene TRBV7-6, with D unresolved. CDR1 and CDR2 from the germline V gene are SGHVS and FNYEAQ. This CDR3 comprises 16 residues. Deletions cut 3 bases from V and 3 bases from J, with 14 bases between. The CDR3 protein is CASSLESHGANEKLFF. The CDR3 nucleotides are TGTGCCAGCAGCTTGGAGAGTCACGGGGCTAATGAAAAACTGTTTTTT.

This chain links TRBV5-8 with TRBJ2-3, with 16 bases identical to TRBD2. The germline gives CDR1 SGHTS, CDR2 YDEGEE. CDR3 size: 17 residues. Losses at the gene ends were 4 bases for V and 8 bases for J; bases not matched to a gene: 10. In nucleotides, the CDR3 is TGTGCCAGCAGCCGAGGGACTAGCGGGAGGGCCATTGTTACGCAGTATTTT. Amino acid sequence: CASSRGTSGRAIVTQYF.

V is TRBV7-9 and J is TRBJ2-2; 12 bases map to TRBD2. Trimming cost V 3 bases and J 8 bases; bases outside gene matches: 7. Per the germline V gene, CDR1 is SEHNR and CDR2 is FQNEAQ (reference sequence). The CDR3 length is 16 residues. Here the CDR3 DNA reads TGTGCCAGCAGCTTCAGACTAGCGGGAGTCTCGGGGGAGCTGTTTTTT. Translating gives CASSFRLAGVSGELFF. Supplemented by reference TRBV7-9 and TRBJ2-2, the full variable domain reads DTGVSQNPRHKITKRGQNVTFRCDPISEHNRLYWYRQTLGQGPEFLTYFQNEAQLEKSRLLSDRFSAERPKGSFSTLEIQRTEQGDSAMYLCASSFRLAGVSGELFFGEGSRLTVL.

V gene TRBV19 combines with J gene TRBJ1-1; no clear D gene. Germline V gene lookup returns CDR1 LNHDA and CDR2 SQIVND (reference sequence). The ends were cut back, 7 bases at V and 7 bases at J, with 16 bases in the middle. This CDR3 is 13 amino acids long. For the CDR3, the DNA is TGTGCCAGTATTCCTTATGAGGGCAATGAAGCTTTCTTT. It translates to CASIPYEGNEAFF.

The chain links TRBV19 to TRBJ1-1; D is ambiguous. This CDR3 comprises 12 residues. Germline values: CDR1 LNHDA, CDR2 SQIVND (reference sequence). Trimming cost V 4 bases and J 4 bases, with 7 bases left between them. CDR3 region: CASSTGVTEAFF. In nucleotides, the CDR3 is TGTGCCAGTAGTACGGGAGTCACTGAAGCTTTCTTT.

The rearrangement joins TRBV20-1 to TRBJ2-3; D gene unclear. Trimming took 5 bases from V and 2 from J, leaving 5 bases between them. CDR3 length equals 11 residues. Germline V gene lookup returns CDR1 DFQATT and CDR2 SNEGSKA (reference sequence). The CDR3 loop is CSAGLTDTQYF. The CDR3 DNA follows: TGCAGTGCTGGCCTCACAGATACGCAGTATTTT.

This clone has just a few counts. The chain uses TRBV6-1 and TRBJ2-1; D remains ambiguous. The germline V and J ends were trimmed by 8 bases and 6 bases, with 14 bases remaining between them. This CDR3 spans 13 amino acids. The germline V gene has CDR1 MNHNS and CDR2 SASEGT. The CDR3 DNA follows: TGTGCCAGCTCGGTTTTGGAGTTCAATGAGCAGTTCTTC. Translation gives CASSVLEFNEQFF.

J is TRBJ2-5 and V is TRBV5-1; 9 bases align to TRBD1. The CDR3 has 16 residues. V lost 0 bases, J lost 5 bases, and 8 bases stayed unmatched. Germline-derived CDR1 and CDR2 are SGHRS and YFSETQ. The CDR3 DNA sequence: TGCGCCAGCAGCTTGGCCCCACAGGGGGCGGGGGAGACCCAGTACTTC. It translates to CASSLAPQGAGETQYF.

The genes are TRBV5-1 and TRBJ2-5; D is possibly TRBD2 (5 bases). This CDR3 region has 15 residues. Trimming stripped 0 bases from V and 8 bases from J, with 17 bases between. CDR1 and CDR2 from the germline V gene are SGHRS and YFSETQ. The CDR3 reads CASSLEGRERATQYF. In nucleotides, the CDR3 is TGCGCCAGCAGCTTGGAAGGACGAGAGAGGGCCACCCAGTACTTC.

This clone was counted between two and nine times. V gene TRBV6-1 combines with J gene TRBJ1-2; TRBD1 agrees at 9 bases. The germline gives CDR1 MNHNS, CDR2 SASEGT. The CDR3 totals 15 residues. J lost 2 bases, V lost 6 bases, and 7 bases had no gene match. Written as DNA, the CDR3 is TGTGCCAGCAGGGAACTACAGGGGGCAAACTATGGCTACACCTTC. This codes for CASRELQGANYGYTF.

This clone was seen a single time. The CDR3 is CASMGPGFNTIYF. CDR3 DNA: TGTGCCAGTATGGGGCCAGGGTTCAACACCATATATTTT. J is TRBJ1-3 and V is TRBV19; D may be TRBD1 (5 bases). CDR1 and CDR2 (germline): LNHDA, SQIVND (reference sequence). This CDR3 comprises 13 residues. With 7 bases removed from V and 7 bases from J, the gap between germline ends came to 14 bases.

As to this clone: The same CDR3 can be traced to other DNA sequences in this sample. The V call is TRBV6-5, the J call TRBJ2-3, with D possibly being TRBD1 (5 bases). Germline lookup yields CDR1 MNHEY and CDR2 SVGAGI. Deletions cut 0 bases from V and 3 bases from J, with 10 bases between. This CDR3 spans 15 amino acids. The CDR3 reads CASSYSGQGTDTQYF. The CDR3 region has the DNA TGTGCCAGCAGTTACTCGGGTCAGGGTACAGATACGCAGTATTTT.